This is a list of T cell receptor beta chains from one sample in a study of cytomegalovirus exposure and HLA in healthy donors. Sequencing was performed with immunoSEQ multiplex PCR; in TCRdb, only in-frame clones are kept and a portion is missing. The repertoire has approximately 140,000 clones, 60% to 70% of them found once; the top ten carry about 7.1%. The sequenced sample was PBMCs. The source of these receptors is a woman aged 60 to 75 in good health and CMV-seropositive. Both conserved end residues are trimmed from each CDR3. Each record gives: J gene, V gene, CDR3 protein.

>TRBJ2-1|TRBV7-3
ASSLSVAGGSF
>TRBJ2-5|TRBV30
AWSVSGVQETQY
>TRBJ1-1|TRBV27
ASSLSNRQGAMGNTEAF
>TRBJ2-3|TRBV12-5
ASGSGTSLKDTQY
>TRBJ1-5|TRBV28
ASRTELYQPQH
>TRBJ2-2|TRBV7-7
ASSLGGPNTGELF
>NA|TRBV27
ASMSGSRYEQY
>TRBJ1-2|TRBV7-2
ASSQGALNYGYT
>TRBJ2-3|TRBV9
ASSVGAGSTDTQY
>TRBJ2-5|TRBV11-2
ASSLTRSGETQY
>TRBJ2-7|TRBV28
ASSPTGTGSDEQY
>TRBJ2-3|TRBV5-1
ASNPLGATDTQY
>TRBJ2-5|TRBV7-2
ASSLGLAGGLGETQY
>TRBJ2-3|TRBV9
ASSLAEVTDTQY
>TRBJ2-7|TRBV15
ATSSGLAGEYEQY
>TRBJ1-2|TRBV7-8
ASSSAGQGSTQGYT
>TRBJ2-3|TRBV7-9
ASSLAGGSGDTQY
>TRBJ2-7|TRBV28
ASSFPRGMTYEQY
>TRBJ1-3|TRBV6-5
ASAGSAGDTIY
>TRBJ2-1|TRBV7-9
ASSRDRGSYNEQF
>TRBJ2-1|TRBV4-3
ASSQDLLAGVSDEQF
>TRBJ2-1|TRBV9
ASSVAGGGGINEQF
>TRBJ2-7|TRBV30
ARTRAGGPSYEQY
>TRBJ1-2|TRBV6-4
ASSERPLGQGYGYT
>TRBJ1-5|TRBV6-1
ASSETAMQPQH
>TRBJ2-3|TRBV28
ASSQISLSEADTQY
>TRBJ2-7|TRBV4-3
ASSQDGGGTEQY
>TRBJ2-3|TRBV2
ASASGIGDTQY
>TRBJ2-1|TRBV28
GTSRNNEQF
>TRBJ1-2|TRBV30
AWSVRSLDSYGYT
>TRBJ1-5|TRBV7-2
ASSSRQGPQPQH
>TRBJ1-3|TRBV10-3
AISESTGILGNTIY
>TRBJ2-2|TRBV6-1
ASSHTGYGELF
>TRBJ2-7|TRBV2
ASSEASYEQY
>TRBJ2-1|TRBV7-2
ASSPIAGRNEQF
>TRBJ1-4|TRBV28
ASSFGAGELF
>TRBJ2-1|TRBV19
ASSIYGSYNEQF
>TRBJ1-1|TRBV11-3
ASSTTRNTEAF
>TRBJ2-5|TRBV28
ASSFFSGEGETQQETQY
>TRBJ2-7|TRBV11-2
ASSLSLASYEQY
>TRBJ2-3|TRBV7-2
ASSLAVLAGRTDTQY
>TRBJ1-1|TRBV28
ASSSQWNTEAF
>TRBJ1-6|TRBV5-1
ASSIQGDNSPLH
>TRBJ2-1|TRBV5-1
ASSITSGISNEQF
>TRBJ2-7|TRBV5-5
ASSFRGQGSYEQY
>TRBJ2-1|TRBV30
AWNQGRQARGNEQF
>TRBJ2-5|TRBV9
ASSVGAGGMETQY
>TRBJ1-4|TRBV7-6
ASSPDRGANEKLF
>TRBJ2-3|TRBV29-1
SVVRLSGTSTDTQY
>TRBJ2-7|TRBV7-6
ASSSPTSGYSYEQY
>TRBJ1-1|TRBV9
ASSVALNTEAF
>TRBJ1-1|TRBV6-5
ASSYPATGEAF